Below, one TCR beta chain is given with its context. The antigen is undetermined. The CDR3 length is 14 residues. Germline assignment: CDR1 SEHNR and CDR2 FQNEAQ (reference sequence). V shed 2 bases and J 8 bases; nucleotides not matched to a gene: 3. The PCR was carried out with 60 Vbeta primers and 13 Jbeta primers. TCRdb keeps only in-frame clones here, not all; method: immunoSEQ multiplex PCR. Its table records 30,000 to 35,000 clones. The data derive from a study of cytomegalovirus exposure and HLA in healthy donors. Study details: Within the Caucasian-associated ancestry cluster were around four fifths of the 398 genotyped donors. Study-level points and caveats: The study recorded fewer than 200 TCR beta chains that were cytomegalovirus-associated. High sensitivity and specificity were reportedly achieved when the classifier diagnosed cytomegalovirus status. Presence/absence analyses assumed roughly uniform sequencing depth across donors, which may not hold.

The sequencing input was PBMCs. The gene calls are TRBV7-9 and TRBJ2-1; 10 bases match TRBD2. This TCR was recovered from a woman aged 40 to 50 in good health and CMV-seropositive. CDR3 sequence reads: CASSLSGLADEQFF. In DNA, the CDR3 is TGTGCCAGCAGCTTATCAGGACTAGCGGATGAGCAGTTCTTC.